The 8 T cell receptor beta chains in this list originate from one sample, sequenced in a study of T cells in Graves' hyperthyroidism and ophthalmopathy. Authors of the study amplified TCR beta CDR3 regions from RNA transcripts. TCR CDR3 regions were first amplified by RT-PCR with HTBI primers. TCRdb passed the multiplex PCR reads through MiXCR, listing each CDR3 protein once. The table includes a few hundred thousand distinct CDR3 sequences, 15% to 19% detected once. Sequences were obtained from blood. The receptors here all came from a young woman with Graves' hyperthyroidism that later progressed to Graves' ophthalmopathy.

This clonotype was picked up a small number of times. V and J are TRBV5-6 and TRBJ2-7; D gene ambiguous. Germline values: CDR1 SGHDT, CDR2 YYEEEE. CDR3 size: 11 residues. Between the trimmed V and J ends, which lost 1 base and 6 bases, there was a span of 5 bases. The CDR3 coding sequence is TGTGCCAGCAGCTTGTCTCTCGAGCAGTACTTC. Residues: CASSLSLEQYF.

The gene calls are TRBV27 and TRBJ2-7; D possibly corresponds to TRBD2 (6 bases). The CDR3 spans 16 residues. From germline, CDR1 is MNHEY and CDR2 SMNVEV (reference sequence). Trimming shortened V by 4 bases and J by 0 bases, and 16 bases separated the two germline ends. CDR3 nucleotides: TGTGCCAGCAGTTGGGGAGGTGGACATATCTCCTACGAGCAGTACTTC. This codes for CASSWGGGHISYEQYF.

The rearrangement links TRBV13 to TRBJ1-1; D possibly corresponds to TRBD1 (5 bases). V was clipped by 0 bases and J by 0 bases, with 14 bases between them. The CDR3 runs to 17 residues. CDR1 PRHDT and CDR2 FYEKMQ come from the germline V gene (reference sequence). CDR3 in amino acids: CASSLGGGVKMNTEAFF. CDR3 bases: TGTGCCAGCAGCTTAGGGGGAGGGGTGAAGATGAACACTGAAGCTTTCTTT.

The chain combines TRBV5-1 with TRBJ2-2, with unresolved D. CDR3 size: 15 residues. In germline, CDR1 is SGHRS, CDR2 YFSETQ. Trimming left V 2 bases short and J 0 bases short, with 8 bases between. The CDR3 region is CASSFGNSNTGELFF. As DNA, the CDR3 is TGCGCCAGCAGCTTTGGCAATTCGAACACCGGGGAGCTGTTTTTT. The entire variable domain, with the rest obtained from reference TRBV5-1 and TRBJ2-2, is as follows: KAGVTQTPRYLIKTRGQQVTLSCSPISGHRSVSWYQQTPGQGLQFLFEYFSETQRNKGNFPGRFSGRQFSNSRSEMNVSTLELGDSALYLCASSFGNSNTGELFFGEGSRLTVL.

This sequence joins TRBV12-3 or TRBV12-4 and TRBJ1-2, with a possible D match to TRBD1 (6 bases). This CDR3 contains 15 residues. V lost 5 bases, J lost 5 bases, and 18 bases lay in between. CDR3 protein: CASSGAFGTKYGYTF. The CDR3 DNA sequence: TGTGCCAGCAGTGGGGCCTTTGGGACAAAGTATGGCTACACCTTC.

In its sample, this clonotype was seen many times. V usage is TRBV28 and J usage is TRBJ2-4; TRBD2 agrees at 16 bases. The CDR3 is made up of 18 amino acids. V gave up 4 bases and J gave up 5 bases; unmatched junction bases: 8. Germline-derived CDR1 and CDR2 are MDHEN and SYDVKM. The CDR3 reads CASSWGLAGGPGENIQYF. CDR3 DNA: TGTGCCAGCAGTTGGGGACTAGCGGGAGGGCCGGGAGAAAACATTCAGTACTTC.

This chain links TRBV6-1 with TRBJ2-5, with unresolved D. Deletions cut 5 bases from V and 3 bases from J, with 16 bases between. The CDR3 consists of 15 residues. Looked up from germline, CDR1 is MNHNS and CDR2 is SASEGT. The CDR3 region is CASSTQDRSEETQYF. The CDR3 DNA follows: TGTGCCAGCAGTACCCAGGACCGTTCCGAAGAGACCCAGTACTTC.

This clonotype was seen many times. The chain has TRBV20-1 and TRBJ2-1, with 13 bases that match TRBD2. With V trimmed by 0 bases and J by 5 bases, 13 bases remained unmatched. The CDR3 has 19 residues. Germline CDR1 and CDR2: DFQATT and SNEGSKA (reference sequence). The CDR3 reads CSARDPGTSGMVRDNEQFF. CDR3 in DNA: TGCAGTGCTAGAGATCCTGGGACTAGCGGGATGGTTCGGGACAATGAGCAGTTCTTC.